This T cell receptor beta chain emerged from a study of identical twins. Findings and caveats of the study: In beta out-of-frame sequences, the excess sharing between twins was weaker. Within cord blood, abundant beta clonotypes carried fewer insertions, but memory repertoires showed no such trend.

To note about this clonotype: The antigen is unknown.

Trimming at V came to 4 bases and at J to 6 bases, leaving 19 bases not matched to a gene. The germline CDR1 and CDR2 sequences are SGHRS and YFSETQ. The CDR3 length is 19 residues. MiXCR, run by TCRdb on the 5' RACE reads, gives a single entry per CDR3 protein. This sample has fewer than 800,000 distinct CDR3 sequences, with about 7% found just once. The sample also formed part of further work on yellow fever vaccine responses in identical twins. In that study: Twins reportedly showed a vaccine T cell response that seemed partly convergent and partly personalized.

Sequenced sample: PBMCs. This TCR was recovered from a woman between 18 and 29 years old in good health. The chain has TRBV5-1 and TRBJ2-3; 11 bases fit TRBD2. The CDR3 DNA sequence: TGCGCCAGCAGCCCGGGGGGAACTAGCGGGAGCCATTTCGCTGATACGCAGTATTTT. This sequence encodes CASSPGGTSGSHFADTQYF.